The source of this TCR beta chain is a study of control samples from healthy donors and cancer patients. The CDR3 totals 14 residues. The V end lost 4 bases, the J end lost 4 bases, and 13 bases lay between the germline ends. Germline V gene data show CDR1 as MNHEY and CDR2 as SMNVEV (reference sequence). Measured with immunoSEQ multiplex PCR; TCRdb has only the in-frame clones, and not every one. Of about 69,000 clones in the sample, under 90% were seen once. The TCR comes from a man between 60 and 75 years old with lung cancer. Specimen: PBMCs. This rearrangement joins TRBV27 to TRBJ1-2; D uncertain. The CDR3, as DNA: TGTGCCAGCAGTTCCAACCCTACCTTCTATGGCTACACCTTC. Translating it yields CASSSNPTFYGYTF.